This T cell receptor (beta chain) was sequenced for a study of blood T cell repertoires in COVID-19. Germline V gene data show CDR1 as LNHDA and CDR2 as SQIVND (reference sequence). This CDR3 spans 14 amino acids. Trimming stripped 1 base from V and 5 bases from J, with 11 bases between. In the study's own analysis: Reference gene primer amplification gave estimated nucleated cell counts. Method: immunoSEQ multiplex PCR; TCRdb's copy keeps in-frame clones and lacks some. From that table come the V and J calls and clone size; the DNA was used to work out D and trimming. The repertoire holds 150,000 to 200,000 clones, with around 83% as singletons. Participants, roughly 18 to 100 years old, spanned fewer than 30 US areas.

The TCR was taken from a woman aged 45-60 years in a cohort exposed to, infected with or recovered from COVID-19 (not recorded which). Material: PBMCs or T cells enriched from blood (not recorded which). The J gene is TRBJ1-2, the V gene TRBV19; tentative D call: TRBD1 (6 bases). Here the CDR3 reads CASSIVGTTYGYTF. The CDR3 nucleotides read TGTGCCAGTAGTATAGTGGGGACAACATATGGCTACACCTTC.